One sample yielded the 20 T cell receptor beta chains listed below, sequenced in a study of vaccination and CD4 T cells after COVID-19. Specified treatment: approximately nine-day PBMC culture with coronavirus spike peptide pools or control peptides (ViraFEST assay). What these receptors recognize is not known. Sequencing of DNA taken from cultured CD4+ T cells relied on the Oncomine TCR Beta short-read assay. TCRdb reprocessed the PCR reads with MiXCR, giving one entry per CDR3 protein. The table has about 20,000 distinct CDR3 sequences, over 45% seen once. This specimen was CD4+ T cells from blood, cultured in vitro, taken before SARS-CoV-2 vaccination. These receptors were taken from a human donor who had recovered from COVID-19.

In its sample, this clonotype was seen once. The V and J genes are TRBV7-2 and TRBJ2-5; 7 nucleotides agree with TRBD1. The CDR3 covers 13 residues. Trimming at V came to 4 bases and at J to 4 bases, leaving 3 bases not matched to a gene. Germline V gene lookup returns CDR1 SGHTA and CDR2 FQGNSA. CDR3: CASSSDRVETQYF. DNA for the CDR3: TGTGCCAGCAGCTCCGACAGGGTAGAGACCCAGTACTTC.

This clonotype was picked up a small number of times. The CDR3 DNA sequence: TGTGCCAGCAGCTCTTACTACGAGCAGTACTTC. Amino acids: CASSSYYEQYF. This sequence joins TRBV7-9 and TRBJ2-7; D not certain. The CDR3 runs 11 residues. V was trimmed by 4 bases and J by 3 bases, leaving 4 bases between them. From germline, CDR1 is SEHNR and CDR2 FQNEAQ (reference sequence).

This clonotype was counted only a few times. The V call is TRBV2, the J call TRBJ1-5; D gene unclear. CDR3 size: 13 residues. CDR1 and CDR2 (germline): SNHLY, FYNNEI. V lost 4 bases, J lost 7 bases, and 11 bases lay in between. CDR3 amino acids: CASSGEEVQPQHF. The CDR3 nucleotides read TGTGCCAGCAGTGGGGAGGAGGTCCAGCCCCAGCATTTT.

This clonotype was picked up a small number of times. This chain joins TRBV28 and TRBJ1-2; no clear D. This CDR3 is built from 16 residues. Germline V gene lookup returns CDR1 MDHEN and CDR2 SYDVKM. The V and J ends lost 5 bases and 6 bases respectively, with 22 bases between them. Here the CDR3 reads CASSPPAVAAGDGYTF. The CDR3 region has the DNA TGTGCCAGCAGTCCCCCAGCAGTGGCGGCAGGAGATGGCTACACCTTC.

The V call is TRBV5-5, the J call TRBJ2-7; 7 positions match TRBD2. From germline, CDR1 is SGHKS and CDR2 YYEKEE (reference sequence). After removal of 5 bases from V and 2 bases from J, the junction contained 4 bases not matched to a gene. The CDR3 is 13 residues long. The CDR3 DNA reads TGTGCCAGCAGTTGGGACTACCCCTACGAGCAGTACTTC. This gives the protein CASSWDYPYEQYF.

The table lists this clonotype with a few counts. CDR3 residues: CSAPARDVMNTEAFF. In DNA, the CDR3 is TGCAGTGCTCCGGCCAGAGACGTTATGAACACTGAAGCTTTCTTT. J is TRBJ1-1 and V is TRBV20-1; D ambiguous. V lost 5 bases and J lost 0, with 16 bases in between. CDR3 length: 15 amino acids. From germline, CDR1 is DFQATT and CDR2 SNEGSKA (reference sequence).

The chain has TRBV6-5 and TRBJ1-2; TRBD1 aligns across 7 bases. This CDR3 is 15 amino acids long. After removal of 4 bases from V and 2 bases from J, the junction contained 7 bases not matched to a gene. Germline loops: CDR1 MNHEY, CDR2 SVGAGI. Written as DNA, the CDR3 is TGTGCCAGCAGTTCCCAACCGGGACAGAACTATGGCTACACCTTC. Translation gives CASSSQPGQNYGYTF.

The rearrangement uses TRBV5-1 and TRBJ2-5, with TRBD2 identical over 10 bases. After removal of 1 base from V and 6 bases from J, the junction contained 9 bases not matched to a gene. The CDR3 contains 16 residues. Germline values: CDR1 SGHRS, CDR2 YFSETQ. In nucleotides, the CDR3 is TGCGCCAGCAGCTTGAGGGCTAGCGGGAGTCGGAAGACCCAGTACTTC. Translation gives CASSLRASGSRKTQYF.

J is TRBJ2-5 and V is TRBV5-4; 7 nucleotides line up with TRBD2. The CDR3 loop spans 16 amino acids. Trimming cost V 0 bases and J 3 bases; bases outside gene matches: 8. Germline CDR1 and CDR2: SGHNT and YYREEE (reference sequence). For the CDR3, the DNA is TGTGCCAGCAGCTTGGCAGGGAGGGTAGGCGAAGAGACCCAGTACTTC. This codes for CASSLAGRVGEETQYF.

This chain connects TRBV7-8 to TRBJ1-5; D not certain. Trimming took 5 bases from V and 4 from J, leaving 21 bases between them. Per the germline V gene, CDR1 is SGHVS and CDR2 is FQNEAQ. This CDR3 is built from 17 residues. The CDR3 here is CASSVGSSQGSNQPQHF. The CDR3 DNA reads TGTGCCAGCAGCGTAGGGAGTTCCCAAGGATCAAATCAGCCCCAGCATTTT.

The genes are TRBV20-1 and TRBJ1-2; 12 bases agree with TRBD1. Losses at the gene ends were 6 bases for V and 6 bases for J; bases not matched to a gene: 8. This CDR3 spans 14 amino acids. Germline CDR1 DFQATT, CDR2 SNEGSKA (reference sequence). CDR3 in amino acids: CSARPGTGGDGYTF. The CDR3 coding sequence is TGCAGTGCGCGCCCCGGGACAGGGGGCGATGGCTACACCTTC.

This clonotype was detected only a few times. The CDR3 sequence: CASSYSGFRQGYGYTF. CDR3 coding DNA: TGTGCCAGCAGTTACTCGGGGTTCCGACAGGGCTATGGCTACACCTTC. V and J are TRBV6-5 and TRBJ1-2, with 7 bases matching TRBD1. CDR1 is MNHEY, CDR2 SVGAGI, per germline. Losses at the gene ends were 0 bases for V and 4 bases for J; bases not matched to a gene: 8. This CDR3 is 16 amino acids long.

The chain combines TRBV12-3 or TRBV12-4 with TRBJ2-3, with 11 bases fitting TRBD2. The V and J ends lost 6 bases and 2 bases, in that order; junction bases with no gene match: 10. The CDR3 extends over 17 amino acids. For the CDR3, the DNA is TGTGCCAGCAGCCTAGCGGGGGGACGAGCCAACACAGATACGCAGTATTTT. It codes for CASSLAGGRANTDTQYF.

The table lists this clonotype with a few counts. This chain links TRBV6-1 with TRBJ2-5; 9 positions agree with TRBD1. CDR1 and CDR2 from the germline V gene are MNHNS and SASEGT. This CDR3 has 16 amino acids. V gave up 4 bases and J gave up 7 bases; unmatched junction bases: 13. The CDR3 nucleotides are TGTGCCAGCAGTGCGTACCAACCACGGGGACAGGGGACCCAGTACTTC. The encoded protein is CASSAYQPRGQGTQYF.

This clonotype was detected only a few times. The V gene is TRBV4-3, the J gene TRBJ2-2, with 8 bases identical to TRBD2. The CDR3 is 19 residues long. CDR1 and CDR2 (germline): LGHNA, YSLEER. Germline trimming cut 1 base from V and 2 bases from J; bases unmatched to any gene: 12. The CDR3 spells CASSQARSREGLNTGELFF. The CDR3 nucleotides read TGCGCCAGCAGCCAAGCGAGGAGCCGGGAGGGCCTAAACACCGGGGAGCTGTTTTTT.

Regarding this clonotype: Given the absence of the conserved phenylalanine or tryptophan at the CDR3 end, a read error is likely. Here the CDR3 reads CASSSGTQGGYTL. In DNA form, the CDR3 reads TGTGCCAGCAGCTCCGGGACCCAAGGGGGCTACACCCTC. The rearrangement links TRBV7-2 to TRBJ1-2, with TRBD1 as a possible D gene (5 bases). V lost 4 bases and J lost 8, with 14 bases in between. The CDR3 contains 13 residues. The V gene's germline CDR1 is SGHTA and CDR2 FQGNSA.

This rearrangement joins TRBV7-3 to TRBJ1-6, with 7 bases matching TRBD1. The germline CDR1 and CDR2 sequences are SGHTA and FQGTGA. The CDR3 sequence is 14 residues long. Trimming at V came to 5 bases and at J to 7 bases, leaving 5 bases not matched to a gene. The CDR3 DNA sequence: TGTGCCAGCAGCCTCGGGACAGAGAATTCACCCCTCCACTTT. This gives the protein CASSLGTENSPLHF.

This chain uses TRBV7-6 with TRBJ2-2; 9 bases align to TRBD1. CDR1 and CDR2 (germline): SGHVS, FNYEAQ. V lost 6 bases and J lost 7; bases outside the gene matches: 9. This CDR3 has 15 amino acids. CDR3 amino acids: CASSQGTGTSGELFF. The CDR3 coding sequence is TGTGCCAGCAGTCAGGGGACAGGGACGAGCGGGGAGCTGTTTTTT.

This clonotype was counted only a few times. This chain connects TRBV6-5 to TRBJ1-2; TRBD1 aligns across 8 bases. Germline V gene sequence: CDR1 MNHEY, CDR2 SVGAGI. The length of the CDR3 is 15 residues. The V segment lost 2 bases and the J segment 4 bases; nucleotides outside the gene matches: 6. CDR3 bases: TGTGCCAGCAGTTACCGCGGACAGGGCGCCTATGGCTACACCTTC. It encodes CASSYRGQGAYGYTF.

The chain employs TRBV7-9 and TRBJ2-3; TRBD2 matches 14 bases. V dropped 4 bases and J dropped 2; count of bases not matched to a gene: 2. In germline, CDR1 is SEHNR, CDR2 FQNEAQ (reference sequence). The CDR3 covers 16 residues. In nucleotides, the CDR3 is TGTGCCAGCAGCTGGACTAGCGGGGGGCTCACAGATACGCAGTATTTT. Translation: CASSWTSGGLTDTQYF.